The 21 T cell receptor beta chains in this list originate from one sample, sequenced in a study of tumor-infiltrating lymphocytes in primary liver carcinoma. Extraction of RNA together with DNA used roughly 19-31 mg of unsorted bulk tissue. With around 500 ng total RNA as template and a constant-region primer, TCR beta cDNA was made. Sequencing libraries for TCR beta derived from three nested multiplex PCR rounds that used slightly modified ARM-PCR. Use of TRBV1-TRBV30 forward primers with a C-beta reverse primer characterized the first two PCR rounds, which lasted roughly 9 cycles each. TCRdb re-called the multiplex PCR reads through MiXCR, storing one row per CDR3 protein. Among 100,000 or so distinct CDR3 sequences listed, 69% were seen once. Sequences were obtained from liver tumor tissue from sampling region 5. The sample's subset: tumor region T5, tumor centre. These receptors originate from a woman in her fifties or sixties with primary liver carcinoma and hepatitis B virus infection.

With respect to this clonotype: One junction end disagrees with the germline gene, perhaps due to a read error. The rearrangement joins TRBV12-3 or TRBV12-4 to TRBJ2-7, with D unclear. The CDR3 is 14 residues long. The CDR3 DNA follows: TGTGCTAGCACCAGCGACACCGGCTCCTACGTGCAGTACTTC. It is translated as CASTSDTGSYVQYF.

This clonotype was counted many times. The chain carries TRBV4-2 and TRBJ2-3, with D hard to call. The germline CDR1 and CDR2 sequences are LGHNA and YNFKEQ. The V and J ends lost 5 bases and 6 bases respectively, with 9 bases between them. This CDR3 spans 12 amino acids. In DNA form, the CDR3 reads TGTGCCAGCAGCTCCCAGACGGATACGCAGTATTTT. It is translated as CASSSQTDTQYF.

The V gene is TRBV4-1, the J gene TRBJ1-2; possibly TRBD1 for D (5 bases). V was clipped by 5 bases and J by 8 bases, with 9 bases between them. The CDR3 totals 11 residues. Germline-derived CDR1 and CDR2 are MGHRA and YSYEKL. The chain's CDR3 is CASSDSQGYTF. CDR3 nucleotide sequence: TGCGCCAGCAGCGACAGCCAAGGCTACACCTTC.

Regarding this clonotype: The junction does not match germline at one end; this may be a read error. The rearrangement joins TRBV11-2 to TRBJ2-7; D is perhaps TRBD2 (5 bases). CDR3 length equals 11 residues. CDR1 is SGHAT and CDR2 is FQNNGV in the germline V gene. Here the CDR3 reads CVSSHGEWQYF. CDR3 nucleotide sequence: TGTGTCAGCAGCCATGGGGAGTGGCAGTACTTC.

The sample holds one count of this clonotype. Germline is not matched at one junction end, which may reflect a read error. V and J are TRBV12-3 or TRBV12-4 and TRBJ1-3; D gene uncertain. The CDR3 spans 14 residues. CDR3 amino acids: CTSSLRGTRNTIYF. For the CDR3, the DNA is TGTACCAGCAGTTTACGAGGTACTCGAAACACCATATATTTT.

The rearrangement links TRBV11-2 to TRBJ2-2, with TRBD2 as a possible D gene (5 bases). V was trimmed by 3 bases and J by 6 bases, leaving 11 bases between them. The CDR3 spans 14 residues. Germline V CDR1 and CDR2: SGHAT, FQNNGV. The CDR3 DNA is TGTGCCAGCAGCTTTGAAAGAGGGTCCGGGGAGCTGTTTTTT. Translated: CASSFERGSGELFF.

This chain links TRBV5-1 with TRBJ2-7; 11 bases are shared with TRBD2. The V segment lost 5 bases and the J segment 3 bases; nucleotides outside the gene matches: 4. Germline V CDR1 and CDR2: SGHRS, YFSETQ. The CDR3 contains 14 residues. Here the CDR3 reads CASRRLAGNYEQYF. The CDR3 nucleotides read TGCGCCAGCAGACGACTAGCGGGGAACTACGAGCAGTACTTC.

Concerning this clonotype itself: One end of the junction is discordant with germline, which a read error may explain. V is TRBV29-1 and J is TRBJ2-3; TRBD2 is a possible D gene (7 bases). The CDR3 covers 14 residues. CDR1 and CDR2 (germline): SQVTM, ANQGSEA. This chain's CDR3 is CSVHKGGSTYTQYF. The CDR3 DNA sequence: TGCAGCGTACACAAGGGGGGGAGCACATATACGCAGTATTTT.

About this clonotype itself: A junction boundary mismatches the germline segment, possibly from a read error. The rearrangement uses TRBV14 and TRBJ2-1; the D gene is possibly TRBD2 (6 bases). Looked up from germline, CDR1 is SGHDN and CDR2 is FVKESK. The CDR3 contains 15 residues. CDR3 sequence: CATSQAISGPNGQFF. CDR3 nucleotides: TGTGCCACCAGCCAGGCAATTAGCGGACCCAATGGGCAGTTCTTC.

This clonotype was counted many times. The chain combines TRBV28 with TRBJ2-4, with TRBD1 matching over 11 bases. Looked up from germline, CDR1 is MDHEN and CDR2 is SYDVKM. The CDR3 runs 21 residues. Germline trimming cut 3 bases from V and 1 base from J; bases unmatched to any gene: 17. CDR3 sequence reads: CASSFPPRDRGGTGAKNIQYF. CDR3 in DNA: TGTGCCAGCAGTTTCCCGCCCCGGGACAGGGGGGGTACTGGGGCCAAAAACATTCAGTACTTC.

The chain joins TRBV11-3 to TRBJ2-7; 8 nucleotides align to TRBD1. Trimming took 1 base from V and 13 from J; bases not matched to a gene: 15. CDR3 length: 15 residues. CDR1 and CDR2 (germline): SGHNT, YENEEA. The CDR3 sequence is CASSLVSTGAYGQYF. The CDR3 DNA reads TGTGCCAGCAGCTTAGTCTCGACAGGGGCCTACGGGCAATACTTC.

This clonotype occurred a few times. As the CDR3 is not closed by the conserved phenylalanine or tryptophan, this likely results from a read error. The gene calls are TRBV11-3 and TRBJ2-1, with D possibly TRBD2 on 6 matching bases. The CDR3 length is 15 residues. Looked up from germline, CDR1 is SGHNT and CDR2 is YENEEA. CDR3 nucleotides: TGTGCCAGCAGCTTAGCTTCGGGACTCTCATATGAACAGTTCCTC. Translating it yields CASSLASGLSYEQFL.

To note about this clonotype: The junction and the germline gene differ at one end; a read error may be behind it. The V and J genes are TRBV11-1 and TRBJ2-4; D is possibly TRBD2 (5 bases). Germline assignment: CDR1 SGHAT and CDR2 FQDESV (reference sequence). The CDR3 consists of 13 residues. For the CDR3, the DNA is TGTGCCGGCAGCTTAACCTGGGGAGACATTCAGTATTTC. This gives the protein CAGSLTWGDIQYF.

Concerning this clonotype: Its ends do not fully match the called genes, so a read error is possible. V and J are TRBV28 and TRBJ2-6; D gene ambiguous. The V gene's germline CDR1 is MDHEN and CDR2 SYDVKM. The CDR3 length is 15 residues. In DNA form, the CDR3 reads TGTGTCAGCACGGCACCGCTCTATGGGGCCAACGTCCTGACTTTC. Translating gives CVSTAPLYGANVLTF.

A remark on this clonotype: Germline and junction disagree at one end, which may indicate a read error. CDR3 nucleotides: TGTACCAGCAGCATAAGGCAACGTGCGGGAGAGTCTCGCTTT. Residues: CTSSIRQRAGESRF. The V and J genes are TRBV11-1 and TRBJ2-3, with 7 positions matching TRBD2. Germline values: CDR1 SGHAT, CDR2 FQDESV (reference sequence). There are 14 residues in the CDR3. Full variable domain (remainder filled in from reference TRBV11-1 and TRBJ2-3): EAEVAQSPRYKITEKSQAVAFWCDPISGHATLYWYRQILGQGPELLVQFQDESVVDDSQLPKDRFSAERLKGVDSTLKIQPAELGDSAMYLCTSSIRQRAGESRFGPGTRLTVL.

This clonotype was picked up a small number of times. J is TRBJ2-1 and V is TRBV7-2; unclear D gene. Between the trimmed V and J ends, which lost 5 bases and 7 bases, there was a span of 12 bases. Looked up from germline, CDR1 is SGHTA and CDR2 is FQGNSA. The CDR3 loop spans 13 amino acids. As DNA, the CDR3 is TGTGCCAGCAGCCTAAGTCATGGGAATGAGCAGTTCTTC. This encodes CASSLSHGNEQFF.

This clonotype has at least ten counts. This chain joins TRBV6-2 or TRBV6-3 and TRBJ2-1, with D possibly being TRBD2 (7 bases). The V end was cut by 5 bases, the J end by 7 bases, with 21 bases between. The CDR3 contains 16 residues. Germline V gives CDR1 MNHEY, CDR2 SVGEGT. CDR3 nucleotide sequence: TGTGCCAGCAGTCAAACGCGGGGGCGGGAGCGGAATGAGCAGTTCTTC. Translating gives CASSQTRGRERNEQFF.

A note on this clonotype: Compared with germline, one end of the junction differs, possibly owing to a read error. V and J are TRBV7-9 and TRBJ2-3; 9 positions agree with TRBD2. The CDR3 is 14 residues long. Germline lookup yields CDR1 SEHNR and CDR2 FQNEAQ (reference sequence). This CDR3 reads CVSSPGLAADTQYF. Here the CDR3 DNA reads TGTGTCAGCAGCCCGGGACTAGCCGCAGATACGCAGTATTTT.

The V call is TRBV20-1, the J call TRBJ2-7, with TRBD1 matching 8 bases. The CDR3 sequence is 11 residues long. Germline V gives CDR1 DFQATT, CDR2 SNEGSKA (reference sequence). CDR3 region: CMTSGGRKQYF. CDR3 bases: TGCATGACATCAGGGGGCAGGAAGCAGTACTTC.

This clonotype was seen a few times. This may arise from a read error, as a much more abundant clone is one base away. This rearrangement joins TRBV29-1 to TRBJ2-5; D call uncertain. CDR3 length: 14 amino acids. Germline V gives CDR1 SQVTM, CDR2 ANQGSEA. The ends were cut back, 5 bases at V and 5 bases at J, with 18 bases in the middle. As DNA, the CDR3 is TGCAGCGTTTCCGTGGAGTCTATTGGGGAGACCCAGTACTTC. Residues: CSVSVESIGETQYF. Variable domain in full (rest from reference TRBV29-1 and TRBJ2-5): SAVISQKPSRDICQRGTSLTIQCQVDSQVTMMFWYRQQPGQSLTLIATANQGSEATYESGFVIDKFPISRPNLTFSTLTVSNMSPEDSSIYLCSVSVESIGETQYFGPGTRLLVL.

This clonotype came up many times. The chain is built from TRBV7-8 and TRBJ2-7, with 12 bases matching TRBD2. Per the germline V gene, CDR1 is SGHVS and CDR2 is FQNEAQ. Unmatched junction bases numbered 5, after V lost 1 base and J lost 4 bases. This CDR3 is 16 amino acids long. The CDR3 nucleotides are TGTGCCAGCAGCTTAGGCCCACTAGCGGGAGGATACGAGCAGTACTTC. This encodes CASSLGPLAGGYEQYF.